This TCR beta chain was captured in a study of identical twins' blood T cells. This clonotype was picked up many times. Antigen unknown. In the original analysis: Per-library CDR3 reads ranged about 2.2 to 3.6 million; clonotypes, ~85,000 to ~550,000. Via MiXCR, TCRdb re-called the 5' RACE reads, giving one row per CDR3 protein. For this entry, the V and J calls and clone size follow TCRdb and not the study's own pipeline. Of around 380,000 distinct CDR3 sequences in the sample, 28% are singletons; the top ten hold about 6%. Findings of the study overall: Shared CDR3 clonotype counts tracked mainly the product of cloneset sizes. Each donor's most abundant TCRbeta clonotypes shared more CDR3 sequences with her twin than unrelated donors.

Trimming took 4 bases from V and 7 from J, leaving 5 bases between them. Per the germline V gene, CDR1 is LGHDT and CDR2 is YNNKEL (reference sequence). The CDR3 runs 11 residues. The sequencing input was PBMCs. The gene calls are TRBV3-1 and TRBJ2-1; no reliable D call. The TCR originated in a woman between 18 and 55 years old in good health. The CDR3 sequence: CASSRLNEQFF. CDR3 bases: TGTGCCAGCAGCCGACTGAATGAGCAGTTCTTC.